This T cell receptor beta chain came from a study of chemoradiotherapy in HPV16-positive cancers. J gave up 3 bases and V 5 bases, and 8 bases lay outside the gene matches. Germline CDR1 SGHTA, CDR2 FQGTGA. The CDR3 has 15 residues. Assay used: immunoSEQ multiplex PCR; TCRdb lists only in-frame clones, some missing. The table records around 5,000 clones, 86% of them present only once. The specimen comprised tumor tissue, sampled from a patient who underwent chemoradiotherapy. The V and J genes are TRBV7-3 and TRBJ2-7, with 9 bases identical to TRBD2. The sequence was obtained from a human donor with HPV-associated anogenital cancer. As DNA, the CDR3 is TGTGCCAGCAGCCAAGAGGCTAGCGGGGTCTACGAGCAGTACTTC. This gives the protein CASSQEASGVYEQYF.